This passage covers 25 T cell receptor beta chains from one sample sequenced in a study of T-cell reconstitution after alpha-beta-depleted transplantation in children. Library preparation (for TCRbeta) was performed with unique molecular identifiers. From the PCR reads, TCRdb called clonotypes with MiXCR, one entry per CDR3 protein. The data show about 610,000 distinct CDR3 sequences, with more than 9% seen just once and roughly 4% held by the top ten. Sequences were derived from PBMCs from the stem cell graft donor, sampled from the stem cell graft. These receptors came from a human donor who donated a stem cell graft to a child with acute myeloid leukemia.

This clonotype has only a few counts. The V and J genes are TRBV5-1 and TRBJ2-7; D not certain. The CDR3 totals 13 residues. The germline V gene has CDR1 SGHRS and CDR2 YFSETQ. The V end was cut by 2 bases, the J end by 2 bases, with 8 bases between. The CDR3 is CASSFEGAYEQYF. The DNA of the CDR3 is TGCGCCAGCAGCTTCGAAGGAGCCTACGAGCAGTACTTC.

The sample holds many counts of this clonotype. The CDR3 DNA follows: TGTGCCAGCAGCTCCTGGGGTAGCGGGAGGGAGAATGAGCAGTTCTTC. It translates to CASSSWGSGRENEQFF. The genes are TRBV7-2 and TRBJ2-1, with TRBD2 matching 11 bases. This CDR3 region has 16 residues. Germline V gene sequence: CDR1 SGHTA, CDR2 FQGNSA. Losses at the gene ends were 4 bases for V and 7 bases for J; bases not matched to a gene: 9.

This clonotype was recorded many times. The gene calls are TRBV10-3 and TRBJ2-1; D gene ambiguous. This CDR3 region has 11 residues. CDR1 is ENHRY, CDR2 SYGVKD, per germline. The V and J ends lost 9 bases and 8 bases respectively, with 11 bases between them. The DNA of the CDR3 is TGTGCCATAGCTTCGACCCATGAGCAGTTCTTC. Translated: CAIASTHEQFF.

This clonotype occurred many times. The rearrangement joins TRBV12-3 or TRBV12-4 to TRBJ2-2, with D possibly being TRBD2 (6 bases). The CDR3 spans 16 residues. Trimming stripped 7 bases from V and 0 bases from J, with 15 bases between. The CDR3 DNA follows: TGTGCCAGCATCCAACTGGGGGGAGCGAACACCGGGGAGCTGTTTTTT. It encodes CASIQLGGANTGELFF.

This chain connects TRBV27 to TRBJ2-1, with D unresolved. The CDR3 is 13 amino acids. Trimming pared 2 bases from V and 12 bases from J, leaving 14 bases between. Germline assignment: CDR1 MNHEY and CDR2 SMNVEV (reference sequence). The CDR3 region is CASSLGPASGQFF. CDR3 sequence (DNA): TGTGCCAGCAGTTTAGGTCCCGCATCCGGGCAGTTCTTC.

This clonotype was observed many times. V gene TRBV29-1 combines with J gene TRBJ2-3, with TRBD2 matching 11 bases. Trimming at V came to 2 bases and at J to 3 bases, leaving 4 bases not matched to a gene. Germline V CDR1 and CDR2: SQVTM, ANQGSEA. This CDR3 region has 15 residues. The DNA of the CDR3 is TGCAGCGTTGAACGGACTAGCGGGTGGACAGATACGCAGTATTTT. Translation gives CSVERTSGWTDTQYF.

The DNA for the CDR3 is TGTGCCAGCAGTTTGAGGGGGTTTAGGGGCTACACCTTC. Its protein is CASSLRGFRGYTF. The chain has TRBV12-3 or TRBV12-4 and TRBJ1-2, with TRBD1 as a possible D gene (6 bases). The CDR3 sequence is 13 residues long. With 3 bases removed from V and 8 bases from J, the gap between germline ends came to 13 bases.

At least ten counts were recorded for this clonotype. The chain has TRBV12-3 or TRBV12-4 and TRBJ2-7; 11 nucleotides match TRBD2. V shed 6 bases and J 3 bases; nucleotides not matched to a gene: 7. The CDR3 loop spans 15 amino acids. The CDR3 loop reads CASSSSTSGVYEQYF. CDR3 DNA: TGTGCCAGCAGCTCATCGACTAGCGGGGTCTACGAGCAGTACTTC.

This clonotype showed up many times. This chain connects TRBV7-3 to TRBJ1-6; 7 positions agree with TRBD1. J was trimmed by 9 bases and V by 1 base; bases with no gene match: 3. This CDR3 has 14 amino acids. Germline-derived CDR1 and CDR2 are SGHTA and FQGTGA. The CDR3 sequence is CASSLNRGTSPLHF. CDR3 nucleotide sequence: TGTGCCAGCAGCTTAAACAGGGGAACTTCACCCCTCCACTTT.

This clonotype was detected only a few times. The gene calls are TRBV7-8 and TRBJ1-1; D may be TRBD1 (5 bases). Germline CDR1 is SGHVS and CDR2 is FQNEAQ. Trimming left V 1 base short and J 11 bases short, with 11 bases between. This CDR3 comprises 12 residues. The DNA of the CDR3 is TGTGCCAGCAGCTTAGAGCAGGGTCAGGCTTTCTTT. Its protein is CASSLEQGQAFF.

The sample holds many counts of this clonotype. This chain joins TRBV7-9 and TRBJ2-1; no clear D gene. With 4 bases removed from V and 8 bases from J, the gap between germline ends came to 18 bases. Germline CDR1 reads SEHNR; CDR2 reads FQNEAQ (reference sequence). The CDR3 totals 15 residues. The CDR3 here is CASSYTAVAGHEQFF. CDR3 DNA sequence: TGTGCCAGCAGCTATACCGCGGTAGCTGGGCATGAGCAGTTCTTC. Complete variable domain (other parts from reference TRBV7-9 and TRBJ2-1): DTGVSQNPRHKITKRGQNVTFRCDPISEHNRLYWYRQTLGQGPEFLTYFQNEAQLEKSRLLSDRFSAERPKGSFSTLEIQRTEQGDSAMYLCASSYTAVAGHEQFFGPGTRLTVL.

This clonotype has just a few counts. The chain joins TRBV10-3 to TRBJ2-3; no reliable D call. With 2 bases removed from V and 6 bases from J, the gap between germline ends came to 12 bases. CDR3 length: 14 residues. CDR1 is ENHRY and CDR2 is SYGVKD in the germline V gene. The CDR3: CAISEVILGDTQYF. As DNA, the CDR3 is TGTGCCATCAGTGAGGTAATCTTGGGCGATACGCAGTATTTT.

The chain uses TRBV12-3 or TRBV12-4 and TRBJ2-1; 9 nucleotides agree with TRBD2. This CDR3 has 16 residues. V trimming: 5 bases; J trimming: 4 bases; junction bases outside the gene matches: 9. The CDR3 loop reads CASSLSGSGFYNEQFF. The DNA of the CDR3 is TGTGCCAGCAGTCTTAGCGGGAGCGGCTTTTACAATGAGCAGTTCTTC.

This clonotype was counted only a few times. The chain recombines TRBV3-1 with TRBJ2-7; TRBD1 or TRBD2 may be the D gene (5 bases each). Germline V lookup: CDR1 LGHDT, CDR2 YNNKEL (reference sequence). The CDR3 consists of 12 residues. V lost 3 bases and J 7 bases, leaving 10 bases between the germline ends. In DNA form, the CDR3 reads TGTGCCAGCAGCCACAGGGACCGGGAGCAGTACTTC. This codes for CASSHRDREQYF.

Many counts were recorded for this clonotype. The J gene is TRBJ2-7, the V gene TRBV29-1, with a weak D call TRBD1 (6 bases). This CDR3 comprises 13 residues. V shed 2 bases and J shed 1 base, with 9 bases lying between them. Germline values: CDR1 SQVTM, CDR2 ANQGSEA. CDR3 sequence: CSVERQESYEQYF. CDR3 nucleotide sequence: TGCAGCGTTGAAAGACAGGAATCCTACGAGCAGTACTTC.

This clonotype was counted a few times. The genes are TRBV4-1 and TRBJ2-7; TRBD1 agrees at 9 bases. The CDR3 extends over 16 amino acids. V gave up 1 base and J gave up 7 bases; unmatched junction bases: 11. The germline V gene encodes CDR1 MGHRA and CDR2 YSYEKL. The CDR3 DNA is TGCGCCAGCAGCCAAGTTCCGGGACAGGGCGTTCGGGAGCAGTACTTC. Protein sequence: CASSQVPGQGVREQYF.

V and J are TRBV12-3 or TRBV12-4 and TRBJ2-5, with 7 bases identical to TRBD2. J gave up 7 bases and V 2 bases, and 10 bases lay outside the gene matches. The CDR3 covers 15 residues. CDR3 loop: CASSLLGWEGGTQYF. CDR3 coding DNA: TGTGCCAGCAGTTTACTGGGTTGGGAGGGCGGGACCCAGTACTTC.

This clonotype was detected a few times. This chain uses TRBV9 with TRBJ2-3; 11 positions agree with TRBD2. The CDR3 spans 17 residues. Looked up from germline, CDR1 is SGDLS and CDR2 is YYNGEE. The V segment lost 4 bases and the J segment 6 bases; nucleotides outside the gene matches: 13. CDR3 region: CASSPRSLAGASDTQYF. CDR3 DNA sequence: TGTGCCAGCAGCCCCCGGTCACTAGCGGGAGCTTCGGATACGCAGTATTTT.

This clonotype occurred many times. The J gene is TRBJ2-1, the V gene TRBV4-2; no firm D call. In germline, CDR1 is LGHNA, CDR2 YNFKEQ. CDR3 length equals 13 residues. The ends were cut back, 0 bases at V and 10 bases at J, with 10 bases in the middle. The CDR3 DNA is TGTGCCAGCAGCCAAGATCCCCAACTAGAGCAGTTCTTC. Amino acid sequence: CASSQDPQLEQFF.

The genes are TRBV13 and TRBJ2-3, with D perhaps TRBD1 (7 bases). The CDR3 consists of 15 residues. Germline V gives CDR1 PRHDT, CDR2 FYEKMQ (reference sequence). V was shortened by 6 bases and J by 1 base, with 14 bases between the two germline ends. The CDR3 reads CASSRTRGGTDTQYF. CDR3 nucleotides: TGTGCCAGCAGTCGGACCAGGGGGGGCACAGATACGCAGTATTTT.

The gene calls are TRBV11-2 and TRBJ1-5; D unclear. This CDR3 contains 15 residues. Germline V lookup: CDR1 SGHAT, CDR2 FQNNGV. Trimming pared 5 bases from V and 1 base from J, leaving 12 bases between. The CDR3 sequence is CASSPDGKSNQPQHF. The CDR3 DNA sequence: TGTGCCAGCAGCCCCGACGGAAAAAGCAATCAGCCCCAGCATTTT.

This clonotype was found many times. The chain links TRBV10-3 to TRBJ2-7; D unclear. Trimming removed 0 bases from V and 2 bases from J, with 11 bases in between. The germline gives CDR1 ENHRY, CDR2 SYGVKD. CDR3 length equals 15 residues. CDR3 loop: CAISESNGVPYEQYF. CDR3 coding DNA: TGTGCCATCAGTGAGTCGAACGGAGTCCCCTACGAGCAGTACTTC.

This clonotype showed up just a few times. This chain connects TRBV5-1 to TRBJ2-3; 7 nucleotides agree with TRBD1. J was trimmed by 2 bases and V by 5 bases; bases with no gene match: 8. CDR1 SGHRS and CDR2 YFSETQ come from the germline V gene. The length of the CDR3 is 15 residues. The CDR3 DNA reads as TGCGCCAGCAGATGGAAAGGGGGCGACACAGATACGCAGTATTTT. Its protein product is CASRWKGGDTDTQYF.

This clonotype was observed a few times. The V gene is TRBV24-1, the J gene TRBJ2-1, with 7 bases fitting TRBD1. After removal of 5 bases from V and 6 bases from J, the junction contained 18 bases not matched to a gene. This CDR3 comprises 18 residues. The V gene's germline CDR1 is KGHDR and CDR2 SFDVKD. The CDR3 sequence is CATSAPGTRGILGNEQFF. Written as DNA, the CDR3 is TGTGCCACCAGTGCCCCTGGGACCAGGGGGATACTAGGCAATGAGCAGTTCTTC.

This clonotype was counted ten times or more. The V and J genes are TRBV24-1 and TRBJ2-3, with TRBD2 identical over 14 bases. Trimming cost V 3 bases and J 3 bases; bases outside gene matches: 7. Germline CDR1 and CDR2: KGHDR and SFDVKD. This CDR3 region has 18 residues. CDR3 nucleotides: TGTGCCACCAGTGATCCTCGACTAGCGGGAGGGCCAACAGATACGCAGTATTTT. Translated: CATSDPRLAGGPTDTQYF.